Following are 18 T cell receptor beta chains from one sample sequenced in a study of CD4+ T cells in melanoma. Here immunoSEQ multiplex PCR was the method, and the copy in TCRdb shows in-frame clones only, minus some. The table has a few thousand clones, around two thirds seen once. The sequenced sample consisted of cells from a culture (not recorded whether cultured in vitro). These receptors were obtained from a human donor with melanoma.

The CDR3 here is CASSQDLPLGRGADSPLHF. DNA of the CDR3: TGTGCCAGCAGCCAAGATCTCCCGCTGGGCCGCGGTGCGGATTCACCCCTCCACTTT. The chain combines TRBV4-2 with TRBJ1-6; D gene uncertain. Trimming took off 0 bases at V and 8 bases at J, with 23 bases between the two ends. The CDR3 length is 19 residues. Looked up from germline, CDR1 is LGHNA and CDR2 is YNFKEQ.

This sequence joins TRBV2 and TRBJ2-5; D is unclear. Trimming left V 10 bases short and J 0 bases short, with 15 bases between. The CDR3 is made up of 14 amino acids. Germline CDR1 SNHLY, CDR2 FYNNEI. CDR3 residues: CANSPQAYQETQYF. In nucleotides, the CDR3 is TGTGCCAACAGCCCTCAGGCGTACCAAGAGACCCAGTACTTC.

This clone counts as large. The V gene is TRBV5-1, the J gene TRBJ1-2, with D tentatively TRBD1 (5 bases). The V and J ends lost 0 bases and 6 bases respectively, with 9 bases between them. This CDR3 is 13 amino acids long. Germline V lookup: CDR1 SGHRS, CDR2 YFSETQ. CDR3 sequence: CASSLAEGDGYTF. The CDR3 nucleotides are TGCGCCAGCAGCTTGGCCGAAGGGGATGGCTACACCTTC.

The table lists this clone with a few counts. J is TRBJ2-5 and V is TRBV3-1 (or the pseudogene TRBV3-2), with 8 bases identical to TRBD2. Per the germline V gene, CDR1 is LGHDT and CDR2 is YNNKEL (reference sequence). V lost 0 bases to trimming and J lost 5 bases; unmatched junction nucleotides: 11. The CDR3 contains 17 residues. The chain's CDR3 is CASSQDWAGGAQETQYF. The CDR3 DNA sequence: TGTGCCAGCAGCCAAGATTGGGCCGGGGGGGCCCAGGAGACCCAGTACTTC.

CDR3 region: CASTAGSAQETQYF. The CDR3 DNA follows: TGTGCCAGCACCGCCGGCAGTGCCCAAGAGACCCAGTACTTC. The V and J genes are TRBV7-2 and TRBJ2-5; unclear D gene. There are 14 residues in the CDR3. Germline CDR1 is SGHTA and CDR2 is FQGNSA. V was cut by 7 bases and J by 1 base, with 13 bases left in between.

This clone was found a few times. The rearrangement uses TRBV5-1 and TRBJ1-2; TRBD1 might be the D (6 bases). Trimming took 0 bases from V and 4 from J, leaving 16 bases between them. CDR3 size: 16 residues. From germline, CDR1 is SGHRS and CDR2 YFSETQ. The DNA of the CDR3 is TGCGCCAGCAGCTTGGAGATCTCCGGGACATCCTATGGCTACACCTTC. Residues: CASSLEISGTSYGYTF.

This clone was found a few times. The chain couples TRBV6-1 to TRBJ2-2; 7 nucleotides agree with TRBD2. With 2 bases clipped from V and 5 bases from J, the junction kept 2 bases outside the gene matches. Looked up from germline, CDR1 is MNHNS and CDR2 is SASEGT. The CDR3 contains 14 residues. Written as DNA, the CDR3 is TGTGCCAGCAGTGAACTAGCGGTGACCGGGGAGCTGTTTTTT. This sequence encodes CASSELAVTGELFF.

J is TRBJ2-1 and V is TRBV19; 8 bases fit TRBD2. This CDR3 spans 15 amino acids. V shed 5 bases and J 3 bases; nucleotides not matched to a gene: 6. CDR1 and CDR2 from the germline V gene are LNHDA and SQIVND (reference sequence). The CDR3 region has the DNA TGTGCCAGTAGTGTAACTAGCGGAGACTACAATGAGCAGTTCTTC. It codes for CASSVTSGDYNEQFF.

This clone was seen once. This rearrangement joins TRBV11-2 to TRBJ2-1, with 11 bases that match TRBD1. V dropped 4 bases and J dropped 1; count of bases not matched to a gene: 9. Germline V gene data show CDR1 as SGHAT and CDR2 as FQNNGV. The CDR3 runs 18 residues. The CDR3 nucleotides read TGTGCCAGCAGCTCCGTCCCGGGACAGGGGGGGTCCTACAATGAGCAGTTCTTC. Protein: CASSSVPGQGGSYNEQFF.

The J gene is TRBJ2-1, the V gene TRBV28, with no clear D. Between the trimmed V and J ends, which lost 3 bases and 6 bases, there was a span of 21 bases. Germline values: CDR1 MDHEN, CDR2 SYDVKM. CDR3 length: 17 residues. The CDR3 DNA reads TGTGCCAGCAGTTTTTTGTACGGCCCACATGGACCCAATGAGCAGTTCTTC. Amino acid sequence: CASSFLYGPHGPNEQFF.

This clone was observed a handful of times. The chain has TRBV15 and TRBJ1-1, with no clear D. V lost 6 bases and J lost 3, with 8 bases in between. Germline V gene data show CDR1 as LNHNV and CDR2 as YYDKDF (reference sequence). The CDR3 runs 12 residues. This CDR3 is CATRKGHTEAFF. The DNA for the CDR3 is TGTGCCACCAGGAAAGGCCACACTGAAGCTTTCTTT.

V is TRBV6-5 and J is TRBJ2-7; 8 bases fit TRBD1. V was clipped by 5 bases and J by 2 bases; unmatched bases: 5. Germline CDR1 and CDR2: MNHEY and SVGAGI. The CDR3 loop spans 14 amino acids. This CDR3 reads CASSTGQAAYEQYF. The CDR3 bases are TGTGCCAGCAGTACGGGACAGGCCGCCTACGAGCAGTACTTC.

The chain joins TRBV7-2 to TRBJ2-1; D gene ambiguous. Germline V CDR1 and CDR2: SGHTA, FQGNSA. The CDR3 extends over 12 amino acids. V was trimmed by 0 bases and J by 7 bases, leaving 4 bases between them. CDR3 nucleotide sequence: TGTGCCAGCAGCTTAGCAAAAAATGAGCAGTTCTTC. Residues: CASSLAKNEQFF.

The chain uses TRBV7-2 and TRBJ1-5; no clear D. CDR3 length: 12 residues. Germline CDR1 reads SGHTA; CDR2 reads FQGNSA. V was cut by 5 bases and J by 4 bases, with 6 bases left in between. The CDR3 spells CASSPANQPQHF. The CDR3 coding sequence is TGTGCCAGCAGCCCGGCTAATCAGCCCCAGCATTTT.

The chain carries TRBV10-3 and TRBJ1-2; TRBD1 is a possible D gene (6 bases). V gave up 7 bases and J gave up 3 bases, with 18 bases separating them. The CDR3 runs 15 residues. Germline CDR1 reads ENHRY; CDR2 reads SYGVKD. CDR3 DNA: TGTGCCATCACACAAACCACAGGGACGCACTATGGCTACACCTTC. Its translation: CAITQTTGTHYGYTF.

The chain combines TRBV6-5 with TRBJ1-2, with 9 bases that match TRBD1. The ends lost 4 bases at V and 8 bases at J; junction bases unmatched: 11. Germline CDR1 MNHEY, CDR2 SVGAGI. This CDR3 region has 15 residues. The CDR3 sequence is CASSFGRTGGGGYTF. The CDR3 DNA follows: TGTGCCAGCAGTTTCGGACGCACAGGGGGCGGGGGCTACACCTTC.

V usage is TRBV15 and J usage is TRBJ1-2, with D unclear. The CDR3 length is 12 residues. Trimming stripped 0 bases from V and 9 bases from J, with 8 bases between. The germline gives CDR1 LNHNV, CDR2 YYDKDF (reference sequence). The CDR3 DNA reads TGTGCCACCAGCAGAGAGGGTCAGAGCTACACCTTC. This codes for CATSREGQSYTF.

This clone is deemed medium-sized. The V gene is TRBV10-3, the J gene TRBJ2-7; 11 nucleotides agree with TRBD2. Germline CDR1 reads ENHRY; CDR2 reads SYGVKD. This CDR3 region has 14 residues. V shed 7 bases, J shed 3 bases, and the junction held 5 bases outside the gene matches. Here the CDR3 DNA reads TGTGCCATCAAGAGTAGCGGGGGGGTCTACGAGCAGTACTTC. It yields the protein CAIKSSGGVYEQYF.